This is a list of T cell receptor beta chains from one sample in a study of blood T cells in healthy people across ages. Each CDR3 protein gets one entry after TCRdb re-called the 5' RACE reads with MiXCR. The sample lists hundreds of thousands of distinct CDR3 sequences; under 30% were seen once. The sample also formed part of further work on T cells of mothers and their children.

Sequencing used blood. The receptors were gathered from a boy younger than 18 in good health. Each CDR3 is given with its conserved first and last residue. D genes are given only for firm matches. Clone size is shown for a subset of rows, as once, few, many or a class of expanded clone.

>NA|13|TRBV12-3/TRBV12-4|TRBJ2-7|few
TGTGCCGGCAGTCACGGGCGGTCCTACGAGCAGTACTTC
CAGSHGRSYEQYF
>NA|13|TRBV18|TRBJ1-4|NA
TGTGCCAGCTCACGGGCCTTGAATGAAAAACTGTTTTTT
CASSRALNEKLFF
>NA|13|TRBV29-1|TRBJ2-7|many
TGCAGCGCCACAGGGGGAGCGGGGTACGAGCAGTACTTC
CSATGGAGYEQYF
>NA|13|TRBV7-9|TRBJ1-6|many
TGTGCCAGCAGCTTCGGGAATAATTCACCCCTCCACTTT
CASSFGNNSPLHF
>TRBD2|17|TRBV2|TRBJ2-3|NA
TGTGCCAGCAGTGAAGAAAGTGCGGGACTAGCGGGAGATACGCAGTATTTT
CASSEESAGLAGDTQYF
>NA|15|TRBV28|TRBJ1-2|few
TGTGCCAGCAGTCCGGCGGGCGTTCTTAACTATGGCTACACCTTC
CASSPAGVLNYGYTF
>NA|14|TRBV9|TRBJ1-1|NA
TGTGCCAGCAGCGTAGCGCCAGGGAGCGCTGAAGCTTTCTTT
CASSVAPGSAEAFF
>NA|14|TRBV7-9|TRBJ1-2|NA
TGTGCCAGCAGCCCCTGGGGGGTTTGTAATGGCTACACCTTC
CASSPWGVCNGYTF
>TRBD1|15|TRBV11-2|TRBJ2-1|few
TGTGCCAGCAGCCCGCTGGGGACAGGTTTCGATGAGCAGTTCTTC
CASSPLGTGFDEQFF
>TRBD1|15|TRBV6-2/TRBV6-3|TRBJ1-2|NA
TGTGCCAGCAGTTACCCTGACAGGGAGGACTATGGCTACACCTTC
CASSYPDREDYGYTF
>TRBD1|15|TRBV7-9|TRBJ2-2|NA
TGTGCCAGCAGCACCCGACAGGGGGCAGCCGGGGAGCTGTTTTTT
CASSTRQGAAGELFF
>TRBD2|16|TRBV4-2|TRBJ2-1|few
TGTGCCAGCAGCCAAGATGCCCTAGCGGAGTTCAATGAGCAGTTCTTC
CASSQDALAEFNEQFF
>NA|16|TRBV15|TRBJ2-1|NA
TGTGCCACCAGCAAAAGATTCTCCCCCAGCTACAATGAGCAGTTCTTC
CATSKRFSPSYNEQFF
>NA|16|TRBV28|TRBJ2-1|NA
TGTGCCAGCAGGGGCCTTTCTGGACCAGGTTTAGGTGAGCAGTTCTTC
CASRGLSGPGLGEQFF
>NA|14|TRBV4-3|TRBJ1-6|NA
TGCGCCAGCAGCCAAGTCCTCGGGGATTCACCCCTCCACTTT
CASSQVLGDSPLHF
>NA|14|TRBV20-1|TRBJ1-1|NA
TGCAGTGCTAGACCCCTGGGGTTGGGCACTGAAGCTTTCTTT
CSARPLGLGTEAFF
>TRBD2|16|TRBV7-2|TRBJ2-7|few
TGTGCCAGCAGCCCAGTCGGTGGACTAGCGGTTTACGAGCAGTACTTC
CASSPVGGLAVYEQYF
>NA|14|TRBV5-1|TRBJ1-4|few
TGCGCCAGCAGCTTGGACAGAAATAATGAAAAACTGTTTTTT
CASSLDRNNEKLFF
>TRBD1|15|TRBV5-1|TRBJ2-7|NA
TGCGCCAGCAGCTTGGAGGACAGGGCCGGGGACGAGCAGTACTTC
CASSLEDRAGDEQYF
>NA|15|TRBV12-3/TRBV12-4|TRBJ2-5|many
TGTGCCAGCACTCTTCGTCAGGCAGCCGTGGAGACCCAGTACTTC
CASTLRQAAVETQYF
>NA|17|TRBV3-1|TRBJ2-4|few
TGTGCCAGCAGCCAAGAATATGGAGATCTAGCCAAAAACATTCAGTACTTC
CASSQEYGDLAKNIQYF
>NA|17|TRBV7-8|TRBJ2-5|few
TGTGCCAGCAGCTTAGCTACCGGGGGGCTCTCGGGGGAGACCCAGTACTTC
CASSLATGGLSGETQYF
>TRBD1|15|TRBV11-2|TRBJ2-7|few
TGTGCCAGCAGCTTACCCGGGACAGTCTCCTACGAGCAGTACTTC
CASSLPGTVSYEQYF
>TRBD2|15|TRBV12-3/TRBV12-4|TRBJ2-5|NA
TGTGCCAGCAGTTTTAATCGAGGCGGGGGTGAGACCCAGTACTTC
CASSFNRGGGETQYF
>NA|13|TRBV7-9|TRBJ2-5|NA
TGTGCCAGCAGCTTACCAGGGGAAGCGACCCAGTACTTC
CASSLPGEATQYF
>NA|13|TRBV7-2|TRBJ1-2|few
TGTGCCAGCAGCGGAGAGGGGGACTATGGCTACACCTTC
CASSGEGDYGYTF
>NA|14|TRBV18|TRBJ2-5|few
TGTGCCAGCTCCCCCTACTACTTGACAAAGACCCAGTACTTC
CASSPYYLTKTQYF
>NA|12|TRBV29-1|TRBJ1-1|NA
TGCAGCGTTGGGTTGACAGGTGATGAAGCTTTCTTT
CSVGLTGDEAFF
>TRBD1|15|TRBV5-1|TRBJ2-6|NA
TGCGCCAGCAGCGACAGGGTGGCTGGGGCCAACGTCCTGACTTTC
CASSDRVAGANVLTF
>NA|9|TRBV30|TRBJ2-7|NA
TGTGCCTGGAGTGGTGGAGTCCGCTTC
CAWSGGVRF
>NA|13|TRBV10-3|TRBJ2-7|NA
TGTGCCACAACAATGCGGGCGGCCTACGAGCAGTACTTC
CATTMRAAYEQYF
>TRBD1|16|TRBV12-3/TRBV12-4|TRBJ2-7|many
TGTGCCAGCAGTTTAGCCCCGGGACAGGGTAGCTACGAGCAGTACTTC
CASSLAPGQGSYEQYF
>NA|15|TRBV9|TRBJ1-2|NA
TGTGCCAGTAGCGTAGCTCAGGGGAGAATGGATGGCTACACCTTC
CASSVAQGRMDGYTF
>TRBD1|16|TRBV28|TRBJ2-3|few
TGTGCCAGCAGTTTTGGGGACAGTTTGGTGACAGATACGCAGTATTTT
CASSFGDSLVTDTQYF
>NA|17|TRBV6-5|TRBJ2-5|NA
TGTGCCAGCAGTTACTCCGTCGGAACAGGGATCCAGGAGACCCAGTACTTC
CASSYSVGTGIQETQYF
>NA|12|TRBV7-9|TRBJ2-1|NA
TGTGCCAGCAGCTACGGGGACCGCGAGCAGTTCTTC
CASSYGDREQFF
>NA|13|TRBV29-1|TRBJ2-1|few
TGCAGCGTTGAAGAACTAGCATGGGATGAGCAGTTCTTC
CSVEELAWDEQFF
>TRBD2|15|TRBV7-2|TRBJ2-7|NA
TGTGCCAGCAGGGGTGCGGGGGACCTTCCCTACGAGCAGTACTTC
CASRGAGDLPYEQYF
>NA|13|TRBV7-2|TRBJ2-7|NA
TGTGCCAGCAGTAATAGCGGCCGGCACGAGCAGTACTTC
CASSNSGRHEQYF
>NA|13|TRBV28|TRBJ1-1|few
TGTGCCAGCAGGTGGGGAGGATTCACTGAAGCTTTCTTT
CASRWGGFTEAFF
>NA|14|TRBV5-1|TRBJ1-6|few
TGCGCCAGCAGCTTTTCCAGGGAGCGGTCACCCCTCCACTTT
CASSFSRERSPLHF
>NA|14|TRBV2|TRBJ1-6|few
TGTGCCAGCAGCGGACGTCGGGATAATTCACCCCTCCACTTT
CASSGRRDNSPLHF
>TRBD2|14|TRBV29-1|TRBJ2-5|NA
TGCAGCGTTGTCGGGGGGACTAGCGGCTCTCCCCAGTACTTC
CSVVGGTSGSPQYF
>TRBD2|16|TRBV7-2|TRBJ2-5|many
TGTGCCAGCAGTCTTGGACTAGCGGGAGGGGGAGAGACCCAGTACTTC
CASSLGLAGGGETQYF
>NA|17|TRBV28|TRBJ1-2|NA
TGTGCCAGCAGTTTATCAGGCCCCACAGGGAGGGACTATGGCTACACCTTC
CASSLSGPTGRDYGYTF
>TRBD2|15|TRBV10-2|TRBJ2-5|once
TGCGCCAGCAGTCCGGCTAGCGGGGGGACGGAGACCCAGTACTTC
CASSPASGGTETQYF
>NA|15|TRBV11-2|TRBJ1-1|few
TGTGCCAGCAGCTTATGGTCAGGGGCAAGCACTGAAGCTTTCTTT
CASSLWSGASTEAFF
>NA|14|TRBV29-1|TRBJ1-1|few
TGCAGCGCCAGGATTCGGGTGGTGGGTCCTGAAGCTTTCTTT
CSARIRVVGPEAFF
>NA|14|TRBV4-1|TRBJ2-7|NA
TGCGCCAGCAGCCAAGGCAAGGGGGCCTACGAGCAGTACTTC
CASSQGKGAYEQYF